This is a list of T cell receptor beta chains from one sample in a study of T cells after yellow fever vaccination. TCRdb reprocessed the 5' RACE reads via MiXCR and lists one record per CDR3 protein. The sample lists 46,000 or so distinct CDR3 sequences, 5% to 7% occurring once. The sample was PBMCs, either bulk or a sorted T-cell subset (CD4+, CD8+, memory, or dextramer-sorted; not recorded which), taken 45 days after the yellow fever booster vaccination. These receptors were collected from a man younger than 40 who received the YFV17D yellow fever vaccine. Both conserved end residues are part of each CDR3. Fields, in order: clone size, V gene, D gene, J gene, CDR3 length, CDR3 protein, CDR3 DNA. A D gene is named only where the DNA matches it firmly. A clone size is listed for some rows: how often the clone was seen (once, few, many), or a class if it is expanded.

clone_size: .
v_call: TRBV7-2
d_call: .
j_call: TRBJ2-3
cdr3_length: 12
cdr3_aa: CASSSTRDTQYF
cdr3_nt: TGTGCCAGCAGCTCAACCCGGGATACGCAGTATTTT

clone_size: few
v_call: TRBV28
d_call: TRBD1
j_call: TRBJ2-6
cdr3_length: 16
cdr3_aa: CASSRDRQSGANVLTF
cdr3_nt: TGTGCCAGCAGTCGGGACAGGCAGTCTGGGGCCAACGTCCTGACTTTC

clone_size: many
v_call: TRBV20-1
d_call: .
j_call: TRBJ2-3
cdr3_length: 13
cdr3_aa: CSANADAKDTQYF
cdr3_nt: TGCAGTGCCAACGCGGACGCAAAAGATACGCAGTATTTT

clone_size: few
v_call: TRBV20-1
d_call: .
j_call: TRBJ2-3
cdr3_length: 16
cdr3_aa: CSATNPTRGFADTQYF
cdr3_nt: TGCAGTGCTACCAATCCGACTAGGGGGTTCGCAGATACGCAGTATTTT

clone_size: .
v_call: TRBV10-3
d_call: .
j_call: TRBJ2-5
cdr3_length: 17
cdr3_aa: CAISRNPDYTGDGTQYF
cdr3_nt: TGTGCCATCAGCCGCAATCCCGACTATACGGGAGATGGGACCCAGTACTTC

clone_size: .
v_call: TRBV7-2
d_call: .
j_call: TRBJ2-4
cdr3_length: 15
cdr3_aa: CASSLVGIAKNIQYF
cdr3_nt: TGTGCCAGCAGCTTAGTCGGGATAGCCAAAAACATTCAGTACTTC

clone_size: many
v_call: TRBV9
d_call: .
j_call: TRBJ2-3
cdr3_length: 14
cdr3_aa: CASSAFGGTDTQYF
cdr3_nt: TGTGCCAGCAGCGCATTCGGAGGGACAGATACGCAGTATTTT

clone_size: .
v_call: TRBV20-1
d_call: .
j_call: TRBJ2-1
cdr3_length: 14
cdr3_aa: CSARDRQKLGEQFF
cdr3_nt: TGCAGTGCCAGAGACCGACAGAAATTGGGTGAGCAGTTCTTC

clone_size: many
v_call: TRBV4-2
d_call: .
j_call: TRBJ2-1
cdr3_length: 14
cdr3_aa: CASSQSRLINEQFF
cdr3_nt: TGTGCCAGCAGCCAGTCTAGATTGATAAATGAGCAGTTCTTC

clone_size: many
v_call: TRBV20-1
d_call: .
j_call: TRBJ2-4
cdr3_length: 13
cdr3_aa: CSARTIAKNIQYF
cdr3_nt: TGCAGTGCCCGGACAATAGCCAAAAACATTCAGTACTTC

clone_size: few
v_call: TRBV7-2
d_call: .
j_call: TRBJ1-1
cdr3_length: 15
cdr3_aa: CASSLVRGENTEAFF
cdr3_nt: TGTGCCAGCAGCTTAGTGCGGGGAGAGAACACTGAAGCTTTCTTT

clone_size: many
v_call: TRBV7-2
d_call: .
j_call: TRBJ2-6
cdr3_length: 14
cdr3_aa: CASSLDSGANVLTF
cdr3_nt: TGTGCCAGCAGCTTAGACTCTGGGGCCAACGTCCTGACTTTC

clone_size: many
v_call: TRBV29-1
d_call: TRBD2
j_call: TRBJ2-7
cdr3_length: 14
cdr3_aa: CSVSLIHGGYEQYF
cdr3_nt: TGCAGCGTTTCCCTGATACACGGGGGGTACGAGCAGTACTTC

clone_size: many
v_call: TRBV20-1
d_call: .
j_call: TRBJ1-4
cdr3_length: 12
cdr3_aa: CSAGKANEKLFF
cdr3_nt: TGCAGTGCGGGAAAGGCTAATGAAAAACTGTTTTTT

clone_size: few
v_call: TRBV19
d_call: .
j_call: TRBJ2-7
cdr3_length: 16
cdr3_aa: CASSIRTGTGTYEQYF
cdr3_nt: TGTGCCAGTAGTATAAGGACCGGGACGGGCACCTACGAGCAGTACTTC

clone_size: few
v_call: TRBV15
d_call: .
j_call: TRBJ1-2
cdr3_length: 15
cdr3_aa: CATSSESGGGYGYTF
cdr3_nt: TGTGCCACCAGCAGTGAGTCGGGAGGCGGATATGGCTACACCTTC

clone_size: many
v_call: TRBV2
d_call: TRBD2
j_call: TRBJ2-1
cdr3_length: 15
cdr3_aa: CASRTGTSAYNEQFF
cdr3_nt: TGTGCCAGCCGGACCGGGACTAGTGCCTACAATGAGCAGTTCTTC

clone_size: many
v_call: TRBV27
d_call: .
j_call: TRBJ2-3
cdr3_length: 14
cdr3_aa: CASSTTSLTDTQYF
cdr3_nt: TGTGCCAGCAGCACTACATCACTCACAGATACGCAGTATTTT

clone_size: .
v_call: TRBV20-1
d_call: .
j_call: TRBJ1-1
cdr3_length: 14
cdr3_aa: CSAPGGPRNTEAFF
cdr3_nt: TGCAGTGCCCCCGGCGGGCCTCGGAACACTGAAGCTTTCTTT

clone_size: medium-sized
v_call: TRBV12-3/TRBV12-4
d_call: .
j_call: TRBJ2-2
cdr3_length: 11
cdr3_aa: CASSGTGELFF
cdr3_nt: TGTGCCAGCAGTGGAACCGGGGAGCTGTTTTTT

clone_size: .
v_call: TRBV19
d_call: .
j_call: TRBJ2-1
cdr3_length: 15
cdr3_aa: CASSLAGKSYNEQFF
cdr3_nt: TGTGCCAGTAGCCTAGCAGGCAAATCCTACAATGAGCAGTTCTTC

clone_size: many
v_call: TRBV9
d_call: .
j_call: TRBJ1-5
cdr3_length: 15
cdr3_aa: CASSVGTTGNQPQHF
cdr3_nt: TGTGCCAGCAGCGTGGGGACAACGGGCAATCAGCCCCAGCATTTT

clone_size: .
v_call: TRBV6-2/TRBV6-3
d_call: .
j_call: TRBJ2-2
cdr3_length: 15
cdr3_aa: CASSYYSPNTGELFF
cdr3_nt: TGTGCCAGCAGTTACTATTCCCCGAACACCGGGGAGCTGTTTTTT

clone_size: many
v_call: TRBV27
d_call: TRBD1
j_call: TRBJ2-7
cdr3_length: 13
cdr3_aa: CATAGQGSYEQYF
cdr3_nt: TGTGCCACCGCCGGACAGGGATCCTACGAGCAGTACTTC

clone_size: few
v_call: TRBV5-1
d_call: .
j_call: TRBJ2-7
cdr3_length: 12
cdr3_aa: CASSSEPHEQYF
cdr3_nt: TGCGCCAGCAGCTCCGAACCTCACGAGCAGTACTTC

clone_size: many
v_call: TRBV7-9
d_call: TRBD1
j_call: TRBJ2-1
cdr3_length: 14
cdr3_aa: CASRPGQNYNEQFF
cdr3_nt: TGTGCCAGCAGACCGGGACAGAACTACAATGAGCAGTTCTTC

clone_size: many
v_call: TRBV20-1
d_call: TRBD2
j_call: TRBJ2-7
cdr3_length: 15
cdr3_aa: CSARDSSGRAYEQYF
cdr3_nt: TGCAGTGCTAGAGATTCGAGCGGGAGGGCCTACGAGCAGTACTTC

clone_size: many
v_call: TRBV6-2/TRBV6-3
d_call: TRBD2
j_call: TRBJ2-7
cdr3_length: 16
cdr3_aa: CASSYYFGLAEYEQYF
cdr3_nt: TGTGCCAGCAGTTACTACTTCGGACTAGCGGAATACGAGCAGTACTTC

clone_size: many
v_call: TRBV7-2
d_call: .
j_call: TRBJ2-1
cdr3_length: 13
cdr3_aa: CASSPVSNNEQFF
cdr3_nt: TGTGCCAGCAGCCCAGTATCCAACAATGAGCAGTTCTTC

clone_size: many
v_call: TRBV5-5
d_call: .
j_call: TRBJ1-2
cdr3_length: 11
cdr3_aa: CASSFKDLYTF
cdr3_nt: TGTGCCAGCAGCTTCAAGGACCTCTACACCTTC

clone_size: many
v_call: TRBV27
d_call: .
j_call: TRBJ2-7
cdr3_length: 16
cdr3_aa: CASRRTLAGTTYEQYF
cdr3_nt: TGTGCCAGCAGACGCACCCTGGCGGGAACTACCTACGAGCAGTACTTC

clone_size: many
v_call: TRBV5-1
d_call: .
j_call: TRBJ2-6
cdr3_length: 11
cdr3_aa: CASSGDAVLTF
cdr3_nt: TGCGCCAGCAGCGGGGACGCCGTCCTGACTTTC

clone_size: many
v_call: TRBV4-2
d_call: TRBD1
j_call: TRBJ1-1
cdr3_length: 17
cdr3_aa: CASSHATPGQGNTEAFF
cdr3_nt: TGTGCCAGCAGCCATGCCACGCCGGGACAGGGGAACACTGAAGCTTTCTTT

clone_size: few
v_call: TRBV7-2
d_call: .
j_call: TRBJ1-2
cdr3_length: 14
cdr3_aa: CASSLAGTHYGYTF
cdr3_nt: TGTGCCAGCAGCTTAGCGGGCACACACTATGGCTACACCTTC

clone_size: many
v_call: TRBV24-1
d_call: .
j_call: TRBJ2-3
cdr3_length: 15
cdr3_aa: CATSRAEDSTDTQYF
cdr3_nt: TGTGCCACCAGTCGGGCGGAGGACTCAACAGATACGCAGTATTTT

clone_size: .
v_call: TRBV7-9
d_call: .
j_call: TRBJ2-3
cdr3_length: 14
cdr3_aa: CASSLGGATDTQYF
cdr3_nt: TGTGCCAGCAGCTTAGGGGGCGCGACAGATACGCAGTATTTT

clone_size: many
v_call: TRBV12-3/TRBV12-4
d_call: TRBD2
j_call: TRBJ2-2
cdr3_length: 12
cdr3_aa: CASMHGRGELFF
cdr3_nt: TGTGCCAGCATGCACGGGAGGGGGGAGCTGTTTTTT

clone_size: few
v_call: TRBV7-2
d_call: .
j_call: TRBJ2-7
cdr3_length: 14
cdr3_aa: CASSRRRDSYEQYF
cdr3_nt: TGTGCCAGCAGCCGACGGCGGGATTCCTACGAGCAGTACTTC

clone_size: .
v_call: TRBV15
d_call: .
j_call: TRBJ1-2
cdr3_length: 17
cdr3_aa: CATSRNIRAGTPYGYTF
cdr3_nt: TGTGCCACCAGCAGAAACATACGTGCCGGGACACCCTATGGCTACACCTTC

clone_size: .
v_call: TRBV11-2
d_call: .
j_call: TRBJ1-6
cdr3_length: 14
cdr3_aa: CASSLDRVRSPLHF
cdr3_nt: TGTGCCAGCAGCTTAGACAGGGTGCGTTCACCCCTCCACTTT

clone_size: many
v_call: TRBV20-1
d_call: TRBD1
j_call: TRBJ2-2
cdr3_length: 14
cdr3_aa: CSAKGQGRSGELFF
cdr3_nt: TGCAGTGCAAAAGGACAGGGTAGATCCGGGGAGCTGTTTTTT

clone_size: few
v_call: TRBV5-1
d_call: .
j_call: TRBJ1-1
cdr3_length: 15
cdr3_aa: CASTEGGGMNTEAFF
cdr3_nt: TGCGCCAGCACCGAGGGTGGGGGAATGAACACTGAAGCTTTCTTT

clone_size: many
v_call: TRBV7-2
d_call: TRBD2
j_call: TRBJ2-5
cdr3_length: 15
cdr3_aa: CASSNLAGVGETQYF
cdr3_nt: TGTGCCAGCAGCAATCTAGCGGGAGTTGGGGAGACCCAGTACTTC

clone_size: many
v_call: TRBV7-2
d_call: .
j_call: TRBJ2-3
cdr3_length: 15
cdr3_aa: CASSRDPRGTDTQYF
cdr3_nt: TGTGCCAGCAGCCGTGACCCCCGAGGCACAGATACGCAGTATTTT

clone_size: .
v_call: TRBV30
d_call: TRBD1
j_call: TRBJ2-3
cdr3_length: 16
cdr3_aa: CAWRRPGQGITDTQYF
cdr3_nt: TGTGCCTGGAGACGACCGGGACAGGGAATAACAGATACGCAGTATTTT

clone_size: .
v_call: TRBV7-9
d_call: TRBD1
j_call: TRBJ2-3
cdr3_length: 16
cdr3_aa: CASSLSPTGPTDTQYF
cdr3_nt: TGTGCCAGCAGCTTATCCCCGACAGGGCCCACAGATACGCAGTATTTT

clone_size: .
v_call: TRBV10-1
d_call: .
j_call: TRBJ2-1
cdr3_length: 12
cdr3_aa: CASILIVDEQFF
cdr3_nt: TGCGCCAGCATTTTGATTGTCGATGAGCAGTTCTTC

clone_size: many
v_call: TRBV7-8
d_call: .
j_call: TRBJ2-1
cdr3_length: 17
cdr3_aa: CASSLVAGTGSYNEQFF
cdr3_nt: TGTGCCAGCAGCTTAGTAGCCGGGACGGGCTCCTACAATGAGCAGTTCTTC

clone_size: many
v_call: TRBV6-5
d_call: .
j_call: TRBJ2-7
cdr3_length: 13
cdr3_aa: CASSYGAAYEQYF
cdr3_nt: TGTGCCAGCAGTTACGGCGCAGCCTACGAGCAGTACTTC

clone_size: .
v_call: TRBV6-5
d_call: .
j_call: TRBJ2-3
cdr3_length: 15
cdr3_aa: CASSYSEASTDTQYF
cdr3_nt: TGTGCCAGCAGTTACTCGGAGGCCAGCACAGATACGCAGTATTTT